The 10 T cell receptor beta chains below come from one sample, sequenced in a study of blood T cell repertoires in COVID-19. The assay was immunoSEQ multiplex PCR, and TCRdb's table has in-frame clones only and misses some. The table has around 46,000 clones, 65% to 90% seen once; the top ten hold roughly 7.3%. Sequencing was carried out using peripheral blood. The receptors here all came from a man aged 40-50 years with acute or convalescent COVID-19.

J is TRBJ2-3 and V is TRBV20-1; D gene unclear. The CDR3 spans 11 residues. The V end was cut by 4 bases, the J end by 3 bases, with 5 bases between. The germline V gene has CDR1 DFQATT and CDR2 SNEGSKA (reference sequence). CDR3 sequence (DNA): TGCAGTGCTATGAGGACAGATACGCAGTATTTT. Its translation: CSAMRTDTQYF.

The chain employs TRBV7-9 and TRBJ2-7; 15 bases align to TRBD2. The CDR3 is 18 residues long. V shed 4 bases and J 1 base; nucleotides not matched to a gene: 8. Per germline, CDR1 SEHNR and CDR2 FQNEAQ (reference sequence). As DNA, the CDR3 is TGTGCCAGCAGCTCACCCGGGACTAGCGGGGGGTCGTCCTACGAGCAGTACTTC. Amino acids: CASSSPGTSGGSSYEQYF.

The CDR3, as DNA: TGTGCCAGCAGCCCTGGACAGGGGGCTTCACCCCTCCACTTT. Protein product: CASSPGQGASPLHF. The chain uses TRBV5-8 and TRBJ1-6, with 11 nucleotides matching TRBD1. V was clipped by 4 bases and J by 9 bases; unmatched bases: 3. Germline CDR1 is SGHTS and CDR2 is YDEGEE. The CDR3 length is 14 residues.

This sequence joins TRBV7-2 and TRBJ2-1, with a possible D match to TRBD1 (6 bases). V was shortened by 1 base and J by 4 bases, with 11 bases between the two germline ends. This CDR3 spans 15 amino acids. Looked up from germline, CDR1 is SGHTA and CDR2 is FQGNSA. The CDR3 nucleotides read TGTGCCAGCAGCTTAGGACAGGCTTTTTACAATGAGCAGTTCTTC. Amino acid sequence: CASSLGQAFYNEQFF.

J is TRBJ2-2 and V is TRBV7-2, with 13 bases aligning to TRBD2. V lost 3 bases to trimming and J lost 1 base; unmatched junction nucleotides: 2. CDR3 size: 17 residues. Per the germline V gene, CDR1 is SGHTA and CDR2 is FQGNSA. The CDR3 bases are TGTGCCAGCAGCTTCTGGACTAGCGGGGGGAACACCGGGGAGCTGTTTTTT. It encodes CASSFWTSGGNTGELFF.

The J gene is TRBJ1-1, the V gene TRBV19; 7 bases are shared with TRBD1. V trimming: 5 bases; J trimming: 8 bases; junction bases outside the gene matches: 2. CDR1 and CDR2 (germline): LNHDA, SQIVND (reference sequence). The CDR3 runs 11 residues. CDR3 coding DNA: TGTGCCAGTAGTCACAGGGGAGAAGCTTTCTTT. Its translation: CASSHRGEAFF.

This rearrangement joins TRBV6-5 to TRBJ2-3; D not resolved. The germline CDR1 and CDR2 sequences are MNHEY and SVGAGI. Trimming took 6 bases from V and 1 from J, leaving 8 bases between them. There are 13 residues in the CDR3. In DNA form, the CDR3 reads TGTGCCAGCAGAACCTCAGGCACAGATACGCAGTATTTT. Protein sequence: CASRTSGTDTQYF.

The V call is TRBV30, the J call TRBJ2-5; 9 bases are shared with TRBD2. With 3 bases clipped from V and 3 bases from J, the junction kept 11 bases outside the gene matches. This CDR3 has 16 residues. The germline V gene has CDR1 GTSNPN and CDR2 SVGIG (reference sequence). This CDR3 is CAWRGSGGQSKETQYF. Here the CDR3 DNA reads TGTGCCTGGAGGGGAAGCGGGGGGCAATCCAAAGAGACCCAGTACTTC.

CDR3 in DNA: TGTGCCAGCAGCGTAGGGGCCGAATCTTATGGCTACACCTTC. Translation: CASSVGAESYGYTF. The chain joins TRBV9 to TRBJ1-2; no reliable D call. Germline CDR1 SGDLS, CDR2 YYNGEE. Between the trimmed V and J ends, which lost 0 bases and 5 bases, there was a span of 11 bases. The CDR3 totals 14 residues.

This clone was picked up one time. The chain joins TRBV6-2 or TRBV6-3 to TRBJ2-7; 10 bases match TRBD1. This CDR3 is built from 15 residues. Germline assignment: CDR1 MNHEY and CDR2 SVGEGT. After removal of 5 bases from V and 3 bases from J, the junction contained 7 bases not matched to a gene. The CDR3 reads CASSLIGQGVYEQYF. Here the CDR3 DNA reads TGTGCCAGCAGTCTAATCGGACAGGGGGTCTACGAGCAGTACTTC.